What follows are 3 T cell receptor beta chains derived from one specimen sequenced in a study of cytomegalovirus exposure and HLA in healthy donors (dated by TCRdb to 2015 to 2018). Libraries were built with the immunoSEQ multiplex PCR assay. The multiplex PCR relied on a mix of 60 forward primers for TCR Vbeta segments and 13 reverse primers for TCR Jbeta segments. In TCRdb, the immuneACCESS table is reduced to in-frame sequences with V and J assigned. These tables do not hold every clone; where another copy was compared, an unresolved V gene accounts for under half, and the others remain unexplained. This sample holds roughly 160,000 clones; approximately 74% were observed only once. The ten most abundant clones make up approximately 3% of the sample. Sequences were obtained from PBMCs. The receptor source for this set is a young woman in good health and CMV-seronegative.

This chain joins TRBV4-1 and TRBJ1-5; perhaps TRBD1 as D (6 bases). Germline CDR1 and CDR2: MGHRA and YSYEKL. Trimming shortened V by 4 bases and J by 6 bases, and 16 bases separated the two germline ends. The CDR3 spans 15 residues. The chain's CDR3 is CASSPLAGGGQPQHF. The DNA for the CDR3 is TGCGCCAGCAGCCCTCTGGCGGGGGGCGGTCAGCCCCAGCATTTT.

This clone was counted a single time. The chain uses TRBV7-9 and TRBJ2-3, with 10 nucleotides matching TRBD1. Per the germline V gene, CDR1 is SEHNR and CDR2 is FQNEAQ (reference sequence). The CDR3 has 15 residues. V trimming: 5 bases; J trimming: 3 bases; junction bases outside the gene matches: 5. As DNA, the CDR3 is TGTGCCAGCAGCCCTGGACAGGGGGTAACAGATACGCAGTATTTT. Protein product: CASSPGQGVTDTQYF.

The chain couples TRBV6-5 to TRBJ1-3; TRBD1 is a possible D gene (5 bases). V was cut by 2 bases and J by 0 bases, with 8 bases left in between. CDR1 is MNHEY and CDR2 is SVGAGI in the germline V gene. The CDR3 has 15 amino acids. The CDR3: CASSYGTHSGNTIYF. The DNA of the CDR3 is TGTGCCAGCAGTTACGGGACTCACTCTGGAAACACCATATATTTT.